This T cell receptor (beta chain) was identified in a study of circulating CD8 cells and anti-PD-1 response in melanoma. About the study: Non-responders showed stable or progressive disease; responders showed complete or partial response.

Using 15 ng of total RNA, TCR libraries were made with the QIAseq Immune Repertoire TCR panel. MiXCR, run by TCRdb on the reads, gives a single entry per CDR3 protein. The data contain some 400 distinct CDR3 sequences, 8.6% of them singletons. This clonotype rates as large (0.1 to 1%). Its antigen is unknown. The study's findings and limits: Under 8% of TRB clonotypes were shared between subsets at M1. Expanded sorted subsets were checked for tumor reactivity using peptides.

The germline V and J ends were trimmed by 0 bases and 0 bases, with 9 bases remaining between them. The length of the CDR3 is 15 residues. Germline CDR1 is DFQATT and CDR2 is SNEGSKA (reference sequence). From live CD3+CD8+TCRalphabeta+ cells, four PD-1 and/or TIGIT subsets were sorted. This sequence was found in a human donor with melanoma. Sequenced material: CD8+ T cells from PBMCs, taken at baseline or after one month of anti-PD-1 therapy (not recorded which). V usage is TRBV20-1 and J usage is TRBJ1-3; D is unresolved. DNA of the CDR3: TGCAGTGCTAGAGATCGAAGTCGCTCTGGAAACACCATATATTTT. Its protein is CSARDRSRSGNTIYF.